The 4 T cell receptor beta chains given below trace back to one sample, sequenced in a study of T cell responses to AZD1222 COVID-19 vaccine. TCRdb keeps only in-frame clones here, not all; method: immunoSEQ multiplex PCR. This sample has fewer than 150,000 clones, with approximately 84% found just once. The sample consisted of peripheral blood, taken on day 0 of AZD1222 vaccination. The source is an adult in good health.

A few counts support this clone. The V and J genes are TRBV7-2 and TRBJ2-7, with 8 bases identical to TRBD1. CDR1 and CDR2 from the germline V gene are SGHTA and FQGNSA. This CDR3 has 17 amino acids. Trimming at V came to 1 base and at J to 2 bases, leaving 10 bases not matched to a gene. The CDR3 DNA sequence: TGTGCCAGCAGCTTAGGGCCCCCGGACAGGGTTCCCTACGAGCAGTACTTC. It is translated as CASSLGPPDRVPYEQYF.

The J gene is TRBJ2-7, the V gene TRBV28, with 10 bases lining up with TRBD1. There are 17 residues in the CDR3. The V segment lost 6 bases and the J segment 0 bases; nucleotides outside the gene matches: 11. Germline CDR1 MDHEN, CDR2 SYDVKM. CDR3 protein: CASRSKPGQGISYEQYF. The DNA of the CDR3 is TGTGCCAGCAGGTCCAAGCCGGGACAGGGGATCTCCTACGAGCAGTACTTC. The full variable domain, in which reference TRBV28 and TRBJ2-7 provide the parts outside the CDR3, is DVKVTQSSRYLVKRTGEKVFLECVQDMDHENMFWYRQDPGLGLRLIYFSYDVKMKEKGDIPEGYSVSREKKERFSLILESASTNQTSMYLCASRSKPGQGISYEQYFGPGTRLTVT.

This chain uses TRBV11-3 with TRBJ2-7; 7 nucleotides align to TRBD2. Germline V gene lookup returns CDR1 SGHNT and CDR2 YENEEA. Trimming cost V 5 bases and J 5 bases; bases outside gene matches: 12. The CDR3 runs to 15 residues. CDR3 protein: CASSPWTSGSDEQYF. CDR3 DNA: TGTGCCAGCAGCCCTTGGACTAGTGGGTCCGACGAGCAGTACTTC.

The V gene is TRBV19, the J gene TRBJ2-7; perhaps D is TRBD1 or TRBD2 (6 bases each). CDR3 size: 16 residues. The germline V gene encodes CDR1 LNHDA and CDR2 SQIVND (reference sequence). Trimming left V 0 bases short and J 7 bases short, with 19 bases between. CDR3 in amino acids: CASSIEIFGGAGEQYF. The CDR3 DNA reads as TGTGCCAGTAGTATAGAGATTTTCGGGGGCGCAGGGGAGCAGTACTTC.